This is a list of T cell receptor beta chains from one sample in a study of T cells in localized non-small cell lung cancer. The data were produced by immunoSEQ multiplex PCR, yet TCRdb's version contains in-frame clones alone and is incomplete. The sample has over 1,500 clones; around 20% are singletons. The material sequenced was lung tumor tissue, taken before any cancer treatment. The receptors here all came from an older female donor with stage II lung adenocarcinoma. CDR3s include the opening cysteine and the closing phenylalanine or tryptophan. Fields, in order: clone size, CDR3 length, J gene, V gene, D gene, CDR3 DNA, CDR3 protein. A D gene is named only where the DNA matches it firmly. Clone size, where shown, is once, few, many, or a class for clones that have expanded.

NA | 15 | TRBJ1-1 | TRBV9 | NA | TGTGCCAGCAGCGTAACGGGGGCCCCGAACACTGAAGCTTTCTTT | CASSVTGAPNTEAFF
NA | 14 | TRBJ2-7 | TRBV6-8 | TRBD2 | TGTGCCAGCCGAAGCGGGAGTGTCACCTACGAGCAGTACTTC | CASRSGSVTYEQYF
NA | 12 | TRBJ2-3 | TRBV12-5 | NA | TGTGCCAGCGGCTCCGAAGCAGATACGCAGTATTTT | CASGSEADTQYF
few | 16 | TRBJ2-3 | TRBV7-5 | NA | TGTGCCAGCAGTCTTAGCGGGAGTGTATACACAGATACGCAGTATTTT | CASSLSGSVYTDTQYF
NA | 14 | TRBJ2-2 | TRBV9 | NA | TGTGCCAGCAGCTCTCTAGCCAACACCGGGGAGCTGTTTTTT | CASSSLANTGELFF
NA | 16 | TRBJ2-2 | TRBV9 | NA | TGTGCCAGCAGTTCCACAGCCCCCCCGAACACCGGGGAGCTGTTTTTT | CASSSTAPPNTGELFF
NA | 13 | TRBJ1-2 | TRBV6-8 | NA | TGTGCCAGCAGTTCAACAGGGAGCAATGGCTACACCTTC | CASSSTGSNGYTF
few | 16 | TRBJ2-1 | TRBV9 | TRBD2 | TGTGCCAGCAGCGCAACTAGCGGGCTCTCCTACAATGAGCAGTTCTTC | CASSATSGLSYNEQFF
NA | 14 | TRBJ2-5 | TRBV19 | NA | TGTGCCAGTGGCTTAGGGACAAGATCGGAGACCCAGTACTTC | CASGLGTRSETQYF
few | 16 | TRBJ1-2 | TRBV9 | NA | TGTGCCAGCAGCGTAGATGGGGGGGGACTCCCCTATGGCTACACCTTC | CASSVDGGGLPYGYTF
large | 14 | TRBJ1-3 | TRBV29-1 | NA | TGCAGCGTTGAAGATCTAGGGGTTGGCAACACCATATATTTT | CSVEDLGVGNTIYF
few | 15 | TRBJ1-3 | TRBV11-3 | NA | TGTGCCAGCAGCCGCGAAGCCGACTCTGGAAACACCATATATTTT | CASSREADSGNTIYF
NA | 16 | TRBJ2-3 | TRBV11-3 | NA | TGTGCCAGCAGCTTCGGAGGGGCCCTTAGCACAGATACGCAGTATTTT | CASSFGGALSTDTQYF
medium-sized | 16 | TRBJ2-7 | TRBV11-3 | TRBD1 | TGTGCCAGCAGCTTCGGACAGGGGGGTTTCACTTACGAGCAGTACTTC | CASSFGQGGFTYEQYF
NA | 15 | TRBJ2-7 | TRBV11-3 | NA | TGTGCCAGCAGCTACCGGGACCGGAGGAGCGGCGAGCAGTACTTC | CASSYRDRRSGEQYF
NA | 13 | TRBJ1-2 | TRBV18 | NA | TGTGCCAGCTCACCGGGGCCGAACTATGGCTACACCTTC | CASSPGPNYGYTF
few | 15 | TRBJ2-5 | TRBV11-3 | TRBD2 | TGTGCCAGCAGCAATTACCGGGGGGGCAAAGAGACCCAGTACTTC | CASSNYRGGKETQYF
NA | 14 | TRBJ2-1 | TRBV28 | TRBD2 | TGTGCCAGCAGCCCCCTGCGGCGGGGGAATGAGCAGTTCTTC | CASSPLRRGNEQFF
few | 14 | TRBJ2-3 | TRBV11-3 | NA | TGTGCCAGCAGCGGGGATAGAAGCACAGATACGCAGTATTTT | CASSGDRSTDTQYF
NA | 15 | TRBJ2-5 | TRBV14 | TRBD2 | TGTGCCAGCAGCCAACCAGCGGGGGGGATAGAGACCCAGTACTTC | CASSQPAGGIETQYF
NA | 13 | TRBJ1-2 | TRBV9 | TRBD1 | TGTGCCAGCAGCGCGAGACAGGGGTTTGGCTACACCTTC | CASSARQGFGYTF
few | 14 | TRBJ1-6 | TRBV6-8 | NA | TGTGCCAGCAGTGCGGGGCCCTATAATTCACCCCTCCACTTT | CASSAGPYNSPLHF
NA | 13 | TRBJ2-7 | TRBV29-1 | NA | TGCAGCGTTCTCCTAAAAAACGCCTACGAGCAGTACTTC | CSVLLKNAYEQYF
NA | 13 | TRBJ2-7 | TRBV7-4 | NA | TGTGCCAGCAGCTCCGGGCCCCAAGACGAGCAGTACTTC | CASSSGPQDEQYF
few | 15 | TRBJ2-5 | TRBV11-3 | NA | TGTGCCAGCAGCTTAGGGACGGCCTCTCGGGAGACCCAGTACTTC | CASSLGTASRETQYF
medium-sized | 14 | TRBJ1-1 | TRBV11-3 | NA | TGTGCCAGCAGCTTGGCGCAGCAGAACACTGAAGCTTTCTTT | CASSLAQQNTEAFF
NA | 15 | TRBJ1-5 | TRBV19 | NA | TGTGCCAGTAGTACCACAGGCCCGGGAGGTCAGCCCCAGCATTTT | CASSTTGPGGQPQHF